This T cell receptor beta chain was captured by sequencing in a study of blood T cell repertoires in COVID-19. Clinical history reported by participants formed the basis on which cohorts were assigned. Authors' processing steps: By means of reference gene primer amplification, nucleated cell counts were estimated. The protocol was immunoSEQ multiplex PCR, while the TCRdb copy is restricted to in-frame clones and leaves out a portion. V, J and clone size reflect that table, while D and trimming were determined from the DNA. The sample includes about 310,000 clones, about 88% of them seen just once. Sequenced input: PBMCs or T cells enriched from blood (not recorded which). This clonotype originated in a woman aged 40-49 years who had recovered from COVID-19.

CDR3 in DNA: TGTGCCAGCAGTTATCAGGGATCTTATAATTCACCCCTCCACTTT. It encodes CASSYQGSYNSPLHF. The chain couples TRBV28 to TRBJ1-6; a weak D match, TRBD1 (5 bases). Deletions cut 4 bases from V and 4 bases from J, with 11 bases between. Germline assignment: CDR1 MDHEN and CDR2 SYDVKM. The CDR3 loop spans 15 amino acids.